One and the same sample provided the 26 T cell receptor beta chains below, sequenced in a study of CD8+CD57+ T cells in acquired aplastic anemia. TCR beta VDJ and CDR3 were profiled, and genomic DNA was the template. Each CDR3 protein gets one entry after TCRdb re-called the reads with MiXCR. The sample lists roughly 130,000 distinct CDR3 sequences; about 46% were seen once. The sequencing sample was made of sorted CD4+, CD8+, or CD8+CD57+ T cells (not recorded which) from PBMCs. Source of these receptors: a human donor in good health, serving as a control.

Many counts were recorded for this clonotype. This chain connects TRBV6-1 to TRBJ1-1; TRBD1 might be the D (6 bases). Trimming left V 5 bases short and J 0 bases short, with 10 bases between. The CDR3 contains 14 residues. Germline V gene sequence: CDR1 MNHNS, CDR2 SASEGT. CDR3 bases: TGTGCCAGCAGTCCACGGACAGTGAACACTGAAGCTTTCTTT. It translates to CASSPRTVNTEAFF.

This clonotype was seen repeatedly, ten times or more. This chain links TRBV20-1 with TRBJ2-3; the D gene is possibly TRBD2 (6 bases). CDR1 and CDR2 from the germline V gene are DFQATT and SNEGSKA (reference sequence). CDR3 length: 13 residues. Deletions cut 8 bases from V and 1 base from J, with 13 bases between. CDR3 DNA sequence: TGCAGTCCTCGGGACTCCGGCACAGATACGCAGTATTTT. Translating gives CSPRDSGTDTQYF.

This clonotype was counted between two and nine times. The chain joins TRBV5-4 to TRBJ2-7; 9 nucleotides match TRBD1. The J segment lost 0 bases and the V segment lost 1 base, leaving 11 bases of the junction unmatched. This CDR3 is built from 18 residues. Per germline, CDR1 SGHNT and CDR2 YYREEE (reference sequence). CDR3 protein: CASSLLYDETGGSYEQYF. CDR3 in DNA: TGTGCCAGCAGCTTGTTATATGACGAGACAGGGGGCTCCTACGAGCAGTACTTC. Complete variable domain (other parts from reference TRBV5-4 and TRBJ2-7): ETGVTQSPTHLIKTRGQQVTLRCSSQSGHNTVSWYQQALGQGPQFIFQYYREEENGRGNFPPRFSGLQFPNYSSELNVNALELDDSALYLCASSLLYDETGGSYEQYFGPGTRLTVT.

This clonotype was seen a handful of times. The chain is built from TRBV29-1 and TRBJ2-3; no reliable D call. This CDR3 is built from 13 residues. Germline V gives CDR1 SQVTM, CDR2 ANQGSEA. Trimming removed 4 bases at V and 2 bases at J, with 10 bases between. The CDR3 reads CSVVLIDTDTQYF. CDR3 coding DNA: TGCAGCGTTGTCCTGATAGACACAGATACGCAGTATTTT.

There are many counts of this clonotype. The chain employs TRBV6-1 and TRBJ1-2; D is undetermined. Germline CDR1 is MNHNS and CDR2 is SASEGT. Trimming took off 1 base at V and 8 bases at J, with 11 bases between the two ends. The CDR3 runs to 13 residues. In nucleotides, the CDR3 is TGTGCCAGCAGTGAAGGTCCAGCGTGGGGCTACACCTTC. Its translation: CASSEGPAWGYTF.

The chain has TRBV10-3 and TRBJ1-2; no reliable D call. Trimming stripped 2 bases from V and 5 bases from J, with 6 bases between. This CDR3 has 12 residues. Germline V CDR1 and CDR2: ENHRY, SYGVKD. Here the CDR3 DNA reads TGTGCCATCAGTGAGGAGGTTTATGGCTACACCTTC. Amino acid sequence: CAISEEVYGYTF.

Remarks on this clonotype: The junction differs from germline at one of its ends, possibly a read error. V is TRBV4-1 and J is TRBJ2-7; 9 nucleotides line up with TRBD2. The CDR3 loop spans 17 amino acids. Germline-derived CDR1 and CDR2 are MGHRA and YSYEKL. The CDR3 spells CASSEEESAGGGDEQYF. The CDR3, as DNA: TGCGCCAGCAGCGAAGAGGAATCAGCGGGAGGTGGCGACGAGCAGTACTTC.

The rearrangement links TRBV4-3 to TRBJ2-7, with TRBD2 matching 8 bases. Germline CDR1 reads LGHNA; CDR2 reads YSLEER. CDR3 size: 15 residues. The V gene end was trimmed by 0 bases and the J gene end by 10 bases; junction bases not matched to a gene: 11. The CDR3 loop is CASSQESGPAGEQYF. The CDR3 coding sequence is TGCGCCAGCAGCCAAGAATCTGGTCCAGCGGGGGAACAGTACTTC.

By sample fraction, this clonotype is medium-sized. This chain's CDR3 is CATSGDGLRGSPLHF. CDR3 in DNA: TGTGCCACCAGCGGGGACGGCCTTCGGGGCTCACCCCTCCACTTT. V is TRBV15 and J is TRBJ1-6; a possible D gene is TRBD1 (5 bases). Trimming left V 5 bases short and J 10 bases short, with 18 bases between. Per the germline V gene, CDR1 is LNHNV and CDR2 is YYDKDF (reference sequence). CDR3 length equals 15 residues.

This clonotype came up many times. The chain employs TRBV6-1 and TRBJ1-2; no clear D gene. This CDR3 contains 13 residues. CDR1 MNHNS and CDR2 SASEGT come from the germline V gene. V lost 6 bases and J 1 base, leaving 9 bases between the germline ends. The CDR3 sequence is CASSRDGNYGYTF. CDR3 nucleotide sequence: TGTGCCAGCAGCCGCGACGGTAACTATGGCTACACCTTC.

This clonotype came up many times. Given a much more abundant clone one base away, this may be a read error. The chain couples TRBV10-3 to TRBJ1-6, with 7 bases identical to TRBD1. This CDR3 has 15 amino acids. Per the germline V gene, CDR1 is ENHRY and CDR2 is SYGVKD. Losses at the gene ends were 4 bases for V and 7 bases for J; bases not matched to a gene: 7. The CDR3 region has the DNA TGTGCCATCAGTGGAGGGACAGCGAAGAATTCACCCCTCCACTTT. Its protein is CAISGGTAKNSPLHF.

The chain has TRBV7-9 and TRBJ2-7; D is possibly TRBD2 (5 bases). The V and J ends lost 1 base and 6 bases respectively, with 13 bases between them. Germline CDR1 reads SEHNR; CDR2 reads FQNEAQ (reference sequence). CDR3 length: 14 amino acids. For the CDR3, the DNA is TGTGCCAGCAGCTTAGGGGCGGAGGTGGGCGAGCAGTACTTC. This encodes CASSLGAEVGEQYF.

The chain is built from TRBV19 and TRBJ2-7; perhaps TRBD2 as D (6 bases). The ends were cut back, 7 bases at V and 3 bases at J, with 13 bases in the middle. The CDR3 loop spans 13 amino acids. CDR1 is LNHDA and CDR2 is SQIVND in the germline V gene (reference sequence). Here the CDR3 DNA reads TGTGCCAGTAACCGCGGGGACCTCTACGAGCAGTACTTC. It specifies CASNRGDLYEQYF.

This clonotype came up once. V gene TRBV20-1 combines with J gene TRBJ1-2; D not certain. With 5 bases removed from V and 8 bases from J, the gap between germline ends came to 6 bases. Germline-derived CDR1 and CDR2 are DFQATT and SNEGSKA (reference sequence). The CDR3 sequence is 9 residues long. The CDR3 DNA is TGCAGTGCTGGTGTAGGCTACACCTTC. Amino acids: CSAGVGYTF.

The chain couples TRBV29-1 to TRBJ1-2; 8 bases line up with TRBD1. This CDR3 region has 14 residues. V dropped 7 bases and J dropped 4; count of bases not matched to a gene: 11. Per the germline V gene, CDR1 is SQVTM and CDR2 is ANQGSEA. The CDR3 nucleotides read TGCAGCGCTTCTGCAGGGGGCGCGGTCTATGGCTACACCTTC. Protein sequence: CSASAGGAVYGYTF. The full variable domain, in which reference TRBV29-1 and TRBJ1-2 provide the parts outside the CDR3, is SAVISQKPSRDICQRGTSLTIQCQVDSQVTMMFWYRQQPGQSLTLIATANQGSEATYESGFVIDKFPISRPNLTFSTLTVSNMSPEDSSIYLCSASAGGAVYGYTFGSGTRLTVV.

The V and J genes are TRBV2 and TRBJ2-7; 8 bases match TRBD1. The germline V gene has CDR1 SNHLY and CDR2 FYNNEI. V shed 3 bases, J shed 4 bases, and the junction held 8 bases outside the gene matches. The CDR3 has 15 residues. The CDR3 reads CASSDPQGGIYEQYF. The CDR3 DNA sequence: TGTGCCAGCAGTGACCCACAGGGGGGTATTTACGAGCAGTACTTC.

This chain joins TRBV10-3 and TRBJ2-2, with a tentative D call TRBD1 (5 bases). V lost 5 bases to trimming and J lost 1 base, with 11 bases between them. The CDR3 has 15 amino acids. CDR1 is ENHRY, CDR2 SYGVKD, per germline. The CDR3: CAISNRRMNTGELFF. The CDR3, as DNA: TGTGCCATCAGTAACAGGCGTATGAACACCGGGGAGCTGTTTTTT.

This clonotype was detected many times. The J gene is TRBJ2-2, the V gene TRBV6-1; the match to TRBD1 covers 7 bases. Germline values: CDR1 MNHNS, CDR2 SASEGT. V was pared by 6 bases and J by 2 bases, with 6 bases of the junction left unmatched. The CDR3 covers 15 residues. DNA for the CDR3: TGTGCCAGCAGAAAAGGACAGGACAACACCGGGGAGCTGTTTTTT. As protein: CASRKGQDNTGELFF.

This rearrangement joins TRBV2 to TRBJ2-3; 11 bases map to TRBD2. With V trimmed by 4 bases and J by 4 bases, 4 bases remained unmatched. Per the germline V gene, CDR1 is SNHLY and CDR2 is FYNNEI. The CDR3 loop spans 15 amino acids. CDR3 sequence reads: CASSVFSGGADTQYF. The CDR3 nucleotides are TGTGCCAGCAGTGTGTTTAGCGGGGGGGCAGATACGCAGTATTTT. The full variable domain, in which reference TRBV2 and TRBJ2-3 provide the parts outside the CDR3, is EPEVTQTPSHQVTQMGQEVILRCVPISNHLYFYWYRQILGQKVEFLVSFYNNEISEKSEIFDDQFSVERPDGSNFTLKIRSTKLEDSAMYFCASSVFSGGADTQYFGPGTRLTVL.

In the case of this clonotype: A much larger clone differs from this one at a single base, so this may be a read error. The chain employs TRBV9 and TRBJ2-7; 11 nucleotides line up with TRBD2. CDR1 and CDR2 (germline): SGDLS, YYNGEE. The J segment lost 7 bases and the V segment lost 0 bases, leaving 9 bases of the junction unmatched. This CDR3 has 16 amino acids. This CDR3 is CASSVVPSGGPGEQYF. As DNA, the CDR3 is TGTGCCAGCAGCGTAGTACCTAGCGGGGGGCCCGGTGAGCAGTACTTC.

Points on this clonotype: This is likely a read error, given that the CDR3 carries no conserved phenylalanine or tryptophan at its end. The CDR3 DNA follows: TGCGCCAGCAGCCCCGGACCAGACTATGGCTACACCCTC. It translates to CASSPGPDYGYTL. V is TRBV5-6 and J is TRBJ1-2; D remains unclear. Germline values: CDR1 SGHDT, CDR2 YYEEEE. The CDR3 is 13 residues long.

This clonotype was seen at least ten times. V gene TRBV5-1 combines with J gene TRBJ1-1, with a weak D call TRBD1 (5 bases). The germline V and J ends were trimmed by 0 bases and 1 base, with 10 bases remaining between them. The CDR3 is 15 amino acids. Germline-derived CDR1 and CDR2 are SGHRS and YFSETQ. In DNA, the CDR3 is TGCGCCAGCAGCTTGGTTGGGGGGGAGAACACTGAAGCTTTCTTT. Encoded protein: CASSLVGGENTEAFF. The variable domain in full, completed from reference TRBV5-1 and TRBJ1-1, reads KAGVTQTPRYLIKTRGQQVTLSCSPISGHRSVSWYQQTPGQGLQFLFEYFSETQRNKGNFPGRFSGRQFSNSRSEMNVSTLELGDSALYLCASSLVGGENTEAFFGQGTRLTVV.

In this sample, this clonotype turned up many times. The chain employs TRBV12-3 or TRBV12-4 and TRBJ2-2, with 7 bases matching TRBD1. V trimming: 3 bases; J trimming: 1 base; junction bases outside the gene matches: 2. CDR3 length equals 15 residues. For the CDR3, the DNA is TGTGCCAGCAGTTTTAGACAGGGGAACACCGGGGAGCTGTTTTTT. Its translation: CASSFRQGNTGELFF.

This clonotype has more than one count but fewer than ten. DNA for the CDR3: TGTGCCAGCAGCTTAGCCCTAGCGGGGGGGCGTAGCGCAGATACGCAGTATTTT. It is translated as CASSLALAGGRSADTQYF. This chain joins TRBV7-2 and TRBJ2-3; 12 positions match TRBD2. V lost 0 bases to trimming and J lost 4 bases; unmatched junction nucleotides: 8. Germline CDR1 is SGHTA and CDR2 is FQGNSA. The CDR3 covers 18 residues. The full variable domain, completed using reference TRBV7-2 and TRBJ2-3, is GAGVSQSPSNKVTEKGKDVELRCDPISGHTALYWYRQSLGQGLEFLIYFQGNSAPDKSGLPSDRFSAERTGGSVSTLTIQRTQQEDSAVYLCASSLALAGGRSADTQYFGPGTRLTVL.

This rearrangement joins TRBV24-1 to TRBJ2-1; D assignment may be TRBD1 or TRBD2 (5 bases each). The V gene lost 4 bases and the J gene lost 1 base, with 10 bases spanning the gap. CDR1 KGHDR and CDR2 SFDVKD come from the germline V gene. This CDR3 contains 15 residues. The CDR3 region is CATSDGAISYNEQFF. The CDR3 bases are TGTGCCACCAGTGACGGGGCGATTTCCTACAATGAGCAGTTCTTC.

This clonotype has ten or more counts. The CDR3: CSARDSIWAWDNEKLFF. The CDR3, as DNA: TGCAGTGCTAGAGATTCGATCTGGGCTTGGGATAATGAAAAACTGTTTTTT. The rearrangement uses TRBV20-1 and TRBJ1-4; D ambiguous. Germline V CDR1 and CDR2: DFQATT, SNEGSKA (reference sequence). Trimming removed 0 bases from V and 4 bases from J, with 18 bases in between. The CDR3 is made up of 17 amino acids.